This TCR beta chain was recorded in a study of blood T cells in healthy people across ages. With a J-beta primer mix and a sample-barcoded 5' primer, a second PCR ran roughly 6 to 11 cycles. TCRdb itself ran the 5' RACE reads through MiXCR, one entry per CDR3 protein. The sample contains over 500,000 distinct CDR3 sequences, 52% of which appear only once. Each donor supplied approximately 10 milliliters of peripheral blood. Isolated PBMCs totaled at least 7 million in each sample. The ends were cut back, 8 bases at V and 4 bases at J, with 17 bases in the middle. The germline V gene encodes CDR1 SGHRS and CDR2 YFSETQ. CDR3 length equals 14 residues. As for this clonotype: Just one base apart from a much larger clone, this may be a read error.

V usage is TRBV5-1 and J usage is TRBJ2-3, with D hard to call. The specimen was blood. The TCR comes from a woman aged 80 or over in good health. The CDR3 is CASTPRSPADTQYF. The CDR3 DNA follows: TGCGCCAGTACACCCCGAAGCCCGGCAGATACGCAGTATTTT.